This T cell receptor beta chain was sequenced for a study of technical replicates of blood from several donors. The germline V gene has CDR1 SGHAT and CDR2 FQNNGV. V lost 1 base and J 6 bases, leaving 10 bases between the germline ends. The CDR3 length is 13 residues. Profiling relied on immunoSEQ multiplex PCR, and the TCRdb table lists in-frame clones only, not all of them. The sample yields some 30,000 clones, 90% to 95% seen once. The genes are TRBV11-2 and TRBJ2-7; maybe TRBD1 (5 bases). The TCR comes from a human donor in good health. Some clones in this sample may be carry-over from other donors' samples. The sample comprised PBMCs. In DNA form, the CDR3 reads TGTGCCAGCAGCTTAGTGGACAACGGCGAGCAGTACTTC. It specifies CASSLVDNGEQYF.